The 21 T cell receptor beta chains reported below all come from one sample, sequenced in a study of Ad26.COV2.S vaccination and SARS-CoV-2 variants (dated by TCRdb to about 2021). The treatment or condition tag for this specimen amounts to: over 15 received Ad26.COV2.S at low or high dose, single or two shots; 5 received placebo; per-sample allocation not given. Repertoires of vaccine and placebo recipients were sequenced from samples collected on day 63 after the first injection. The library was made by the immunoSEQ multiplex PCR assay. Entries here come from immuneACCESS through TCRdb and include only in-frame sequences with V and J called. Some clones fail to appear in such tables; in the studies checked, an unresolved V gene covers under half of the shortfall, and the cause of the remainder is unknown. Within this sample are 380,000 or so clones, with about 85% of them counted one time only. The top ten clonotypes cover 6.4% of the sample.

The source was peripheral blood, collected in a trial of Ad26.COV2.S vaccine versus placebo. These TCRs come from a person between 18 and 59 years old who received the Ad26.COV2.S COVID-19 vaccine or a placebo.

The chain carries TRBV18 and TRBJ1-6; D is ambiguous. Between the trimmed V and J ends, which lost 0 bases and 10 bases, there was a span of 10 bases. The CDR3 is 14 amino acids. The germline gives CDR1 KGHSH, CDR2 LQKENI. Here the CDR3 DNA reads TGTGCCAGCTCACCACCGCAGGTTGGGTCACCCCTCCACTTT. It translates to CASSPPQVGSPLHF.

The J gene is TRBJ1-6, the V gene TRBV4-3; perhaps TRBD1 as D (6 bases). Trimming pared 0 bases from V and 1 base from J, leaving 10 bases between. The CDR3 runs 17 residues. From germline, CDR1 is LGHNA and CDR2 YSLEER. CDR3 sequence (DNA): TGCGCCAGCAGCCAAGAAGGGGGGAGATCCTATAATTCACCCCTCCACTTT. Translated, it gives CASSQEGGRSYNSPLHF.

This clone was seen repeatedly, ten times or more. The same CDR3 also results from other DNA sequences found in this sample. This sequence joins TRBV30 and TRBJ2-7, with 7 bases fitting TRBD2. CDR3 size: 15 residues. The V gene end was trimmed by 5 bases and the J gene end by 7 bases; junction bases not matched to a gene: 17. The germline CDR1 and CDR2 sequences are GTSNPN and SVGIG (reference sequence). The CDR3 DNA reads TGTGCCTGGGGACTCGGCGGGAGTAGCCGTTGGGAGCAGTACTTC. Its translation is CAWGLGGSSRWEQYF.

The V and J genes are TRBV2 and TRBJ1-5, with TRBD1 matching 7 bases. This CDR3 is 16 amino acids long. From germline, CDR1 is SNHLY and CDR2 FYNNEI. The junction had 12 bases not matched to a gene; V was cut back by 5 bases and J by 5 bases. CDR3 DNA sequence: TGTGCCAGCAGTCAACACCTACGGGACAGAGATCAGCCCCAGCATTTT. Residues: CASSQHLRDRDQPQHF. Drawing the rest from reference TRBV2 and TRBJ1-5, the complete variable domain is EPEVTQTPSHQVTQMGQEVILRCVPISNHLYFYWYRQILGQKVEFLVSFYNNEISEKSEIFDDQFSVERPDGSNFTLKIRSTKLEDSAMYFCASSQHLRDRDQPQHFGDGTRLSIL.

About this clone itself: A much larger clone sits a single nucleotide away, making a read error possible. The V and J genes are TRBV6-4 and TRBJ2-2, with TRBD1 identical over 7 bases. The CDR3 has 14 amino acids. After removal of 4 bases from V and 1 base from J, the junction contained 0 bases not matched to a gene. The germline CDR1 and CDR2 sequences are MRHNA and SNTAGT. CDR3 sequence reads: CASSGQGNTGELFF. The DNA for the CDR3 is TGTGCCAGCAGTGGACAGGGGAACACCGGGGAGCTGTTTTTT.

About this clone itself: Other DNA sequences within the sample encode an identical CDR3. V gene TRBV27 combines with J gene TRBJ2-7, with no clear D. The CDR3 is made up of 11 amino acids. The germline V gene has CDR1 MNHEY and CDR2 SMNVEV (reference sequence). Trimming took 3 bases from V and 6 from J, leaving 6 bases between them. Written as DNA, the CDR3 is TGTGCCAGCAGTTTGTTGGGCGAGCAGTACTTC. Protein product: CASSLLGEQYF.

The chain links TRBV4-2 to TRBJ1-1, with D unclear. The CDR3 runs to 16 residues. Germline V gene lookup returns CDR1 LGHNA and CDR2 YNFKEQ. V was trimmed by 1 base and J by 4 bases, leaving 16 bases between them. The CDR3 reads CASSQGGEGGVTEAFF. DNA of the CDR3: TGTGCCAGCAGCCAAGGGGGAGAGGGTGGGGTCACTGAAGCTTTCTTT.

The chain employs TRBV6-4 and TRBJ2-7, with 8 bases identical to TRBD2. This CDR3 has 15 residues. Germline trimming cut 3 bases from V and 2 bases from J; bases unmatched to any gene: 6. Germline V gene lookup returns CDR1 MRHNA and CDR2 SNTAGT. The CDR3: CASSESSGNTYEQYF. The CDR3 DNA is TGTGCCAGCAGTGAAAGTAGCGGGAACACCTACGAGCAGTACTTC.

The chain is built from TRBV6-2 or TRBV6-3 and TRBJ1-2; weak D call: TRBD1 (5 bases). Germline values: CDR1 MNHEY, CDR2 SVGEGT. The V end lost 4 bases, the J end lost 6 bases, and 18 bases lay between the germline ends. The CDR3 contains 15 residues. CDR3 region: CASSFLAGQGDGYTF. The CDR3 DNA sequence: TGTGCCAGCAGTTTCCTCGCGGGGCAAGGGGATGGCTACACCTTC.

Only one count was recorded for this clone. The rearrangement uses TRBV5-1 and TRBJ1-1, with 8 positions matching TRBD1. Looked up from germline, CDR1 is SGHRS and CDR2 is YFSETQ. The length of the CDR3 is 14 residues. V shed 4 bases, J shed 8 bases, and the junction held 10 bases outside the gene matches. CDR3: CASSLPKTGAEAFF. In DNA, the CDR3 is TGCGCCAGCAGCCTCCCCAAGACAGGGGCGGAAGCTTTCTTT.

V is TRBV7-3 and J is TRBJ2-1, with D hard to call. The CDR3 extends over 14 amino acids. Trimming removed 3 bases from V and 5 bases from J, with 11 bases in between. Germline V gene data show CDR1 as SGHTA and CDR2 as FQGTGA. The DNA for the CDR3 is TGTGCCAGCAGCTTGGCTAGAGTTAACAATGAGCAGTTCTTC. This codes for CASSLARVNNEQFF. Full variable domain (missing parts from reference TRBV7-3 and TRBJ2-1): GAGVSQTPSNKVTEKGKYVELRCDPISGHTALYWYRQSLGQGPEFLIYFQGTGAADDSGLPNDRFFAVRPEGSVSTLKIQRTERGDSAVYLCASSLARVNNEQFFGPGTRLTVL.

The rearrangement uses TRBV5-1 and TRBJ2-1; the D gene is possibly TRBD2 (6 bases). V was cut by 5 bases and J by 4 bases, with 13 bases left in between. The CDR3 contains 14 residues. Germline CDR1 is SGHRS and CDR2 is YFSETQ. The CDR3 reads CASSPGRGYNEQFF. CDR3 nucleotide sequence: TGCGCCAGCAGTCCCGGACGGGGGTACAATGAGCAGTTCTTC.

This chain uses TRBV9 with TRBJ1-2, with D unresolved. Germline V gene sequence: CDR1 SGDLS, CDR2 YYNGEE. The CDR3 length is 14 residues. V was cut by 0 bases and J by 2 bases, with 8 bases left in between. CDR3 loop: CASSVAVRNYGYTF. CDR3 DNA sequence: TGTGCCAGCAGCGTAGCGGTCAGGAACTATGGCTACACCTTC. The whole variable domain, filled in from reference TRBV9 and TRBJ1-2, reads DSGVTQTPKHLITATGQRVTLRCSPRSGDLSVYWYQQSLDQGLQFLIQYYNGEERAKGNILERFSAQQFPDLHSELNLSSLELGDSALYFCASSVAVRNYGYTFGSGTRLTVV.

The V call is TRBV11-1, the J call TRBJ1-3; no clear D gene. The CDR3 has 13 residues. The germline V gene encodes CDR1 SGHAT and CDR2 FQDESV (reference sequence). V lost 8 bases and J 4 bases, leaving 12 bases between the germline ends. The CDR3 protein is CASGQDIGNTIYF. CDR3 in DNA: TGTGCCAGCGGCCAGGATATCGGAAACACCATATATTTT. Drawing the rest from reference TRBV11-1 and TRBJ1-3, the complete variable domain is EAEVAQSPRYKITEKSQAVAFWCDPISGHATLYWYRQILGQGPELLVQFQDESVVDDSQLPKDRFSAERLKGVDSTLKIQPAELGDSAMYLCASGQDIGNTIYFGEGSWLTVV.

The V and J genes are TRBV4-3 and TRBJ1-5; D unclear. This CDR3 has 15 amino acids. Germline values: CDR1 LGHNA, CDR2 YSLEER. V gave up 0 bases and J gave up 0 bases, with 6 bases separating them. CDR3 sequence (DNA): TGCGCCAGCAGCCAAGAAGCAGGTAGCAATCAGCCCCAGCATTTT. Translation: CASSQEAGSNQPQHF.

The rearrangement uses TRBV7-3 and TRBJ2-7; TRBD2 matches 16 bases. CDR1 is SGHTA, CDR2 FQGTGA, per germline. There are 16 residues in the CDR3. After removal of 5 bases from V and 2 bases from J, the junction contained 3 bases not matched to a gene. CDR3 DNA sequence: TGTGCCAGCAGCACCGGGACTAGCGGGAGGGCCTACGAGCAGTACTTC. Its translation is CASSTGTSGRAYEQYF.

This sequence joins TRBV7-9 and TRBJ2-7; D remains unclear. This CDR3 contains 9 residues. V shed 7 bases and J shed 7 bases, with 5 bases lying between them. The germline V gene encodes CDR1 SEHNR and CDR2 FQNEAQ (reference sequence). CDR3 amino acids: CASTPEQYF. CDR3 bases: TGTGCCAGCACCCCTGAGCAGTACTTC.

The chain carries TRBV28 and TRBJ1-1; D not certain. Germline-derived CDR1 and CDR2 are MDHEN and SYDVKM. The CDR3 has 13 residues. The V end was cut by 6 bases, the J end by 1 base, with 9 bases between. CDR3 protein: CASSLRQNTEAFF. CDR3 nucleotide sequence: TGTGCCAGCAGCCTCCGACAGAACACTGAAGCTTTCTTT.

This chain uses TRBV2 with TRBJ2-1; 9 bases are shared with TRBD1. The CDR3 is 16 amino acids. Germline lookup yields CDR1 SNHLY and CDR2 FYNNEI. V trimming: 2 bases; J trimming: 4 bases; junction bases outside the gene matches: 6. CDR3 DNA sequence: TGTGCCAGCAGTGAACGGGGGACAGGGTATTACAATGAGCAGTTCTTC. As protein: CASSERGTGYYNEQFF.

The chain combines TRBV7-3 with TRBJ1-4; possibly TRBD1 for D (6 bases). CDR1 and CDR2 from the germline V gene are SGHTA and FQGTGA. CDR3 size: 15 residues. V was trimmed by 4 bases and J by 5 bases, leaving 14 bases between them. CDR3: CASSSQGERNEKLFF. The CDR3 DNA reads TGTGCCAGCAGCTCACAGGGAGAACGAAATGAAAAACTGTTTTTT.

The chain carries TRBV6-6 and TRBJ2-6; 8 bases agree with TRBD1. Per germline, CDR1 MNHNY and CDR2 SVGAGI (reference sequence). CDR3 length equals 16 residues. The V and J ends lost 6 bases and 0 bases, in that order; junction bases with no gene match: 4. The CDR3 DNA is TGTGCCAGCAGGGACAGGGCACACTCTGGGGCCAACGTCCTGACTTTC. Translating it yields CASRDRAHSGANVLTF.